What follows are 10 T cell receptor beta chains derived from one specimen sequenced in a study of Ad26.COV2.S vaccination and SARS-CoV-2 variants. The treatment here: some 20 received Ad26.COV2.S at low or high dose, single or two shots; several received placebo; per-sample allocation not given. Samples analyzed were those drawn on day 63 after the first vaccine or placebo injection. Some clones are missing from TCRdb's copy, which holds only in-frame ones; the method was immunoSEQ multiplex PCR. In the table there are hundreds of thousands of clones, approximately 90% of which are singletons. Specimen: peripheral blood, collected in a trial of Ad26.COV2.S vaccine versus placebo. These receptors were collected from a person between 18 and 65 years old who received the Ad26.COV2.S COVID-19 vaccine or a placebo.

The rearrangement uses TRBV10-1 and TRBJ2-3, with D uncertain. The CDR3 runs to 18 residues. V shed 2 bases and J shed 3 bases, with 21 bases lying between them. Germline-derived CDR1 and CDR2 are WNHNN and SYGVQD (reference sequence). The CDR3 reads CASSELITGGKGTDTQYF. CDR3 bases: TGCGCCAGCAGTGAGCTAATTACTGGCGGAAAGGGAACAGATACGCAGTATTTT.

This clone showed up just a few times. The chain uses TRBV6-4 and TRBJ2-3; TRBD2 agrees at 8 bases. V trimming: 2 bases; J trimming: 3 bases; junction bases outside the gene matches: 4. The germline gives CDR1 MRHNA, CDR2 SNTAGT. The CDR3 is 15 amino acids. The CDR3 loop is CASSDRGGATDTQYF. In DNA form, the CDR3 reads TGTGCCAGCAGTGACCGGGGGGGGGCAACAGATACGCAGTATTTT.

The CDR3 sequence is CASRPSGLDIQYF. The CDR3 nucleotides read TGTGCCAGCAGGCCTTCGGGGTTAGACATTCAGTACTTC. The rearrangement uses TRBV7-9 and TRBJ2-4; tentative D call: TRBD2 (5 bases). V was clipped by 6 bases and J by 8 bases, with 14 bases between them. Per germline, CDR1 SEHNR and CDR2 FQNEAQ (reference sequence). The CDR3 covers 13 residues. The full variable domain, in which reference TRBV7-9 and TRBJ2-4 provide the parts outside the CDR3, is DTGVSQNPRHKITKRGQNVTFRCDPISEHNRLYWYRQTLGQGPEFLTYFQNEAQLEKSRLLSDRFSAERPKGSFSTLEIQRTEQGDSAMYLCASRPSGLDIQYFGAGTRLSVL.

The J gene is TRBJ2-3, the V gene TRBV27; 10 bases are shared with TRBD1. The CDR3 is 15 amino acids. J gave up 6 bases and V 4 bases, and 7 bases lay outside the gene matches. CDR1 MNHEY and CDR2 SMNVEV come from the germline V gene (reference sequence). In DNA form, the CDR3 reads TGTGCCAGCAGTTCCGGGGGGACAGGGGAGGATACGCAGTATTTT. This translates into CASSSGGTGEDTQYF.

This chain uses TRBV4-3 with TRBJ1-6; D may be TRBD1 (5 bases). The CDR3 is 16 residues long. Looked up from germline, CDR1 is LGHNA and CDR2 is YSLEER. Deletions cut 4 bases from V and 0 bases from J, with 10 bases between. CDR3: CASSPSGYSYNSPLHF. DNA of the CDR3: TGCGCCAGCAGCCCCTCAGGGTACTCCTATAATTCACCCCTCCACTTT.

This clone turned up a few times. V gene TRBV12-3 or TRBV12-4 combines with J gene TRBJ1-2; D is unresolved. CDR3 length equals 13 residues. V lost 6 bases and J 3 bases, leaving 11 bases between the germline ends. CDR3 DNA: TGTGCCAGCAGCTTGAAGGTAGACTATGGCTACACCTTC. Protein: CASSLKVDYGYTF.

V is TRBV6-5 and J is TRBJ2-3; D is perhaps TRBD1 (6 bases). Trimming took 1 base from V and 5 from J, leaving 10 bases between them. This CDR3 is 14 amino acids long. CDR1 is MNHEY and CDR2 is SVGAGI in the germline V gene. In DNA form, the CDR3 reads TGTGCCAGCAGTTACTTGGGGGCTGGAGATACGCAGTATTTT. The encoded protein is CASSYLGAGDTQYF.

The CDR3 DNA reads TGTGCCAGCAGTGGACAGGTATCCTACGAGCAGTACTTC. Residues: CASSGQVSYEQYF. The V gene is TRBV12-3 or TRBV12-4, the J gene TRBJ2-7; 7 positions agree with TRBD1. This CDR3 comprises 13 residues. The V and J ends lost 5 bases and 1 base, in that order; junction bases with no gene match: 2.

V and J are TRBV28 and TRBJ2-7, with D uncertain. Trimming removed 3 bases at V and 3 bases at J, with 6 bases between. CDR1 is MDHEN, CDR2 SYDVKM, per germline. The CDR3 runs to 12 residues. This CDR3 reads CASSLSYYEQYF. As DNA, the CDR3 is TGTGCCAGCAGTTTGTCATACTACGAGCAGTACTTC.

This sequence joins TRBV3-1 (or the pseudogene TRBV3-2) and TRBJ2-2; D not certain. This CDR3 is 16 amino acids long. V was pared by 4 bases and J by 0 bases, with 12 bases between. Germline CDR1 LGHDT, CDR2 YNNKEL (reference sequence). DNA of the CDR3: TGTGCCAGCAGCCTAACGAAGTTCGCGAACACCGGGGAGCTGTTTTTT. Residues: CASSLTKFANTGELFF.